These 5 T cell receptor beta chains share one sample of origin, sequenced in a study of cytomegalovirus exposure and HLA in healthy donors. The study ran its PCR with 60 Vbeta and 13 Jbeta primers. TCRdb's copy holds only in-frame clones and misses some; the assay was immunoSEQ multiplex PCR. The table shows approximately 100,000 clones, with 75% occurring only once. Sequencing was carried out using PBMCs. The receptors stem from a man between 45 and 60 years old in good health and CMV-seronegative.

V and J are TRBV2 and TRBJ2-5; 7 bases fit TRBD1. The J call may be faulty, since TRBJ2-7 better matches the DNA end. This CDR3 is built from 14 residues. Germline values: CDR1 SNHLY, CDR2 FYNNEI. The CDR3 protein is CASTKEQGSFEQYF. Here the CDR3 DNA reads TGTGCCAGCACTAAAGAACAGGGGAGTTTCGAGCAGTACTTC.

The chain combines TRBV2 with TRBJ2-6, with D perhaps matching TRBD2 (6 bases). Trimming pared 8 bases from V and 0 bases from J, leaving 8 bases between. Germline V lookup: CDR1 SNHLY, CDR2 FYNNEI. This CDR3 has 14 amino acids. In DNA form, the CDR3 reads TGTGCCAGCGGGAGGACCTCTGGGGCCAACGTCCTGACTTTC. Residues: CASGRTSGANVLTF.

The chain links TRBV5-6 to TRBJ2-7, with D possibly being TRBD1 (5 bases). CDR1 and CDR2 from the germline V gene are SGHDT and YYEEEE. There are 14 residues in the CDR3. V gave up 2 bases and J gave up 2 bases, with 11 bases separating them. The chain's CDR3 is CASSFLGEAYEQYF. The CDR3, as DNA: TGTGCCAGCAGCTTCCTAGGGGAAGCCTACGAGCAGTACTTC.

This clone has more than one count but fewer than ten. The chain employs TRBV6-1 and TRBJ2-7; 8 nucleotides line up with TRBD2. J lost 0 bases, V lost 8 bases, and 3 bases had no gene match. The CDR3 is 13 residues long. The germline V gene has CDR1 MNHNS and CDR2 SASEGT. The CDR3, as DNA: TGTGCCAGCGTCGGGACTAGCTCCTACGAGCAGTACTTC. It yields the protein CASVGTSSYEQYF.

Only a few counts were recorded for this clone. The junction departs from germline at one end; a sequencing error may be responsible. V gene TRBV5-1 combines with J gene TRBJ2-7; TRBD1 matches 11 bases. The length of the CDR3 is 15 residues. Germline CDR1 and CDR2: SGHRS and YFSETQ. The DNA of the CDR3 is TGTGCCAGCAGCAGGACAGGGGGCTTATCTTACGAGCAGTACTTC. Translated: CASSRTGGLSYEQYF.